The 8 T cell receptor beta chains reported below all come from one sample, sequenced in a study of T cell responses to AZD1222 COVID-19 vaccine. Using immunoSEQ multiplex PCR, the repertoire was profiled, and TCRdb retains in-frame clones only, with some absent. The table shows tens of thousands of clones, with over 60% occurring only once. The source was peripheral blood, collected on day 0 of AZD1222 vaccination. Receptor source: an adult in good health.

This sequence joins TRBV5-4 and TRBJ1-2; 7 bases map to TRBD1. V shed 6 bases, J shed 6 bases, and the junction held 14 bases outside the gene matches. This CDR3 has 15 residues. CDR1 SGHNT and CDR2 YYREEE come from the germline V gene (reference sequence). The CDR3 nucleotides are TGTGCCAGCACGGGACAGAACCTCTTCGTGGATGGCTACACCTTC. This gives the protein CASTGQNLFVDGYTF. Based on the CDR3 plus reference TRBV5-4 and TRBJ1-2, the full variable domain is ETGVTQSPTHLIKTRGQQVTLRCSSQSGHNTVSWYQQALGQGPQFIFQYYREEENGRGNFPPRFSGLQFPNYSSELNVNALELDDSALYLCASTGQNLFVDGYTFGSGTRLTVV.

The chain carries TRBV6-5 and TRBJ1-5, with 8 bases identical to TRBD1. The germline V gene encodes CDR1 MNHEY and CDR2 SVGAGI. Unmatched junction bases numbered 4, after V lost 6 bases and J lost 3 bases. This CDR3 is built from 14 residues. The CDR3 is CASRKTGDNQPQHF. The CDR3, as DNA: TGTGCCAGCAGAAAGACAGGGGACAATCAGCCCCAGCATTTT.

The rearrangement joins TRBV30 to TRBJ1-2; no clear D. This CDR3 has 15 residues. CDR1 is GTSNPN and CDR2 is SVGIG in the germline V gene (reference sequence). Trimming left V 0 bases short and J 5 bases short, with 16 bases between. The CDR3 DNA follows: TGTGCCTGGAGTGTACTTCAGTTCGGCGCATATGGCTACACCTTC. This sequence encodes CAWSVLQFGAYGYTF.

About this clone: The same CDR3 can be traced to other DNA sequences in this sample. The chain's CDR3 is CASKRSSGNTIYF. In DNA form, the CDR3 reads TGTGCCAGCAAACGAAGCTCTGGAAACACCATATATTTT. The chain combines TRBV12-3 or TRBV12-4 with TRBJ1-3; D unresolved. This CDR3 has 13 residues. Trimming took off 7 bases at V and 0 bases at J, with 7 bases between the two ends.

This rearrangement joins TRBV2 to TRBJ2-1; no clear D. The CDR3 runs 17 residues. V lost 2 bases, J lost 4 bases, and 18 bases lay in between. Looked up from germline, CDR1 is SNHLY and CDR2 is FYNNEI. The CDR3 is CASSEFIRKTIYNEQFF. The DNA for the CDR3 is TGTGCCAGCAGTGAATTTATTCGTAAGACCATATACAATGAGCAGTTCTTC.

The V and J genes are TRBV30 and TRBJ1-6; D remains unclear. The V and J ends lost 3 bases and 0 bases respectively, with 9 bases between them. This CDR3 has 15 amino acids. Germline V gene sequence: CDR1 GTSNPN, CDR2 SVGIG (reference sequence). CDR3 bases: TGTGCCTGGAGCCAGATGATCTCCTATAATTCACCCCTCCACTTT. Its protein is CAWSQMISYNSPLHF.

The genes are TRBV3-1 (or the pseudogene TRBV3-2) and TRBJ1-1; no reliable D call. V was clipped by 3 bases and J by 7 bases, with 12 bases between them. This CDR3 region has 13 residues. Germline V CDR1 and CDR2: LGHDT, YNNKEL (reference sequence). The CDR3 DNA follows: TGTGCCAGCAGCCATTTAGGGTCTAATGAAGCTTTCTTT. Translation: CASSHLGSNEAFF.

CDR3 in amino acids: CASSVGTISTDTQYF. DNA of the CDR3: TGTGCCAGCAGCGTCGGGACTATAAGCACAGATACGCAGTATTTT. The V call is TRBV9, the J call TRBJ2-3, with 7 bases fitting TRBD2. The V segment lost 2 bases and the J segment 0 bases; nucleotides outside the gene matches: 3. Germline V gene data show CDR1 as SGDLS and CDR2 as YYNGEE. CDR3 length: 15 residues.